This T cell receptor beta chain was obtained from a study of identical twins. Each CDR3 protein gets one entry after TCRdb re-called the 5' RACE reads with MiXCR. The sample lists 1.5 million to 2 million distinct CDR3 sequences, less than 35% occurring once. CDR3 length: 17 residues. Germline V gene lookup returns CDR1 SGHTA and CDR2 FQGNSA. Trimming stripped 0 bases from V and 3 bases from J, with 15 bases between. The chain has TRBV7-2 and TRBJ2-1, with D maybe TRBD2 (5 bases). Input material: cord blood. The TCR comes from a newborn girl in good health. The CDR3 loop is CASSLASQRTNYNEQFF. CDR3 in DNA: TGTGCCAGCAGCTTAGCGAGCCAGCGGACCAACTACAATGAGCAGTTCTTC.